Below are 5 T cell receptor beta chains sequenced from a single sample in a study of blood T cell repertoires in COVID-19. Generated by immunoSEQ multiplex PCR, the TCRdb table keeps only in-frame clones and is missing some. This table holds tens of thousands of clones, around nine tenths found once. Sequenced input: peripheral blood. Receptor source: a man aged 60 to 75 with acute or convalescent COVID-19.

In DNA, the CDR3 is TGTGCCAGCAGCTTAGCTGAACAGGGGGCGGCCCACTACGAGCAGTACTTC. It encodes CASSLAEQGAAHYEQYF. The rearrangement links TRBV11-2 to TRBJ2-7; TRBD1 matches 9 bases. The CDR3 length is 17 residues. J was trimmed by 3 bases and V by 1 base; bases with no gene match: 10. Germline CDR1 and CDR2: SGHAT and FQNNGV.

The chain is built from TRBV7-9 and TRBJ1-1, with D possibly matching TRBD1 (6 bases). Between the trimmed V and J ends, which lost 5 bases and 0 bases, there was a span of 13 bases. Per the germline V gene, CDR1 is SEHNR and CDR2 is FQNEAQ (reference sequence). The CDR3 extends over 15 amino acids. CDR3 sequence: CASSRRDTMNTEAFF. The CDR3 DNA is TGTGCCAGCAGCCGAAGGGACACCATGAACACTGAAGCTTTCTTT.

Here the CDR3 DNA reads TGTGCCAGCAGCTTTATCGAACACTCCTACGAGCAGTACTTC. Translating gives CASSFIEHSYEQYF. This chain connects TRBV7-6 to TRBJ2-7; D not resolved. The V gene's germline CDR1 is SGHVS and CDR2 FNYEAQ. V lost 3 bases and J lost 0, with 9 bases in between. This CDR3 comprises 14 residues. Filled out from reference TRBV7-6 and TRBJ2-7, the complete variable domain reads GAGVSQSPRYKVTKRGQDVALRCDPISGHVSLYWYRQALGQGPEFLTYFNYEAQQDKSGLPNDRFSAERPEGSISTLTIQRTEQRDSAMYRCASSFIEHSYEQYFGPGTRLTVT.

V and J are TRBV5-1 and TRBJ1-3; 7 bases agree with TRBD1. CDR1 is SGHRS and CDR2 is YFSETQ in the germline V gene. CDR3 length: 13 amino acids. Losses at the gene ends were 5 bases for V and 6 bases for J; bases not matched to a gene: 5. The CDR3 spells CASSYDRENTIYF. Here the CDR3 DNA reads TGCGCCAGCAGTTATGACAGGGAAAACACCATATATTTT.

This sequence joins TRBV6-1 and TRBJ2-5, with D maybe TRBD2 (6 bases). V gave up 2 bases and J gave up 5 bases, with 6 bases separating them. This CDR3 comprises 12 residues. Germline V gives CDR1 MNHNS, CDR2 SASEGT. CDR3 sequence (DNA): TGTGCCAGCAGTGAACGGGGGGAGACCCAGTACTTC. Protein sequence: CASSERGETQYF.